These 30 T cell receptor beta chains originate from one sample sequenced in a study of T cells expressing NK-cell markers. With the 5' RACE reads reprocessed, TCRdb shows one record per CDR3 protein and no DNA. The sample holds 150,000 to 200,000 distinct CDR3 sequences. Specimen: blood T cells: a sorted CD56 or NKG2C T cell subset, CD4+ or CD8+ T cells, or bulk PBMC T cells (not recorded which). Source of these receptors: a man aged 18-75 years in good health.

The V gene is TRBV7-8, the J gene TRBJ1-5. The germline V gene encodes CDR1 SGHVS and CDR2 FQNEAQ. The CDR3 sequence is 15 residues long. CDR3 sequence reads: CASSNGGHSNQPQHF.

The V call is TRBV6-1, the J call TRBJ2-3; there is no DNA to check the TCRdb D call of TRBD2. Germline lookup yields CDR1 MNHNS and CDR2 SASEGT. The CDR3 sequence is 16 residues long. Here the CDR3 reads CASGLTLAGAGDTQYF.

The rearrangement links TRBV18 to TRBJ1-1; no DNA is available, so the TRBD1 call from TCRdb remains unchecked. Germline V gene lookup returns CDR1 KGHSH and CDR2 LQKENI. The CDR3 sequence is 16 residues long. This chain's CDR3 is CASSPNRDPRNTEAFF.

This chain links TRBV7-8 with TRBJ1-4; TCRdb gives TRBD1 as the D gene, but with no DNA this cannot be confirmed. The CDR3 runs to 15 residues. Germline V CDR1 and CDR2: SGHVS, FQNEAQ. CDR3 sequence: CASSPQTGVNEKLFF.

The chain uses TRBV28 and TRBJ2-2; there is no DNA to check the TCRdb D call of TRBD2. Per the germline V gene, CDR1 is MDHEN and CDR2 is SYDVKM. There are 18 residues in the CDR3. CDR3 sequence reads: CASSSYVTTRGNTGELFF.

The chain is built from TRBV2 and TRBJ2-7. CDR3 length: 14 amino acids. Germline-derived CDR1 and CDR2 are SNHLY and FYNNEI. The CDR3 spells CASSEAQRVHEQYF.

The chain links TRBV4-1 to TRBJ2-2; TCRdb gives TRBD1 as the D gene, but with no DNA this cannot be confirmed. This CDR3 is 15 amino acids long. Germline V CDR1 and CDR2: MGHRA, YSYEKL. The CDR3 spells CASSPGQGFPGELFF.

CDR3 sequence reads: CASSGDRGGDEQFF. This sequence joins TRBV12-3 or TRBV12-4 and TRBJ2-1; TCRdb picks TRBD1, but there is no DNA to check that call. CDR3 length: 14 amino acids.

The rearrangement joins TRBV19 to TRBJ2-2; the D call from TCRdb, TRBD1, cannot be confirmed without DNA. The CDR3 contains 15 residues. Germline V gene lookup returns CDR1 LNHDA and CDR2 SQIVND (reference sequence). CDR3 protein: CASTHGQGHVGELFF.

CDR3 residues: CASSSRTNNEKLFF. The V gene is TRBV7-9, the J gene TRBJ1-4. There are 14 residues in the CDR3. The germline gives CDR1 SEHNR, CDR2 FQNEAQ (reference sequence).

The rearrangement joins TRBV27 to TRBJ1-1; TCRdb's D call, TRBD1, is unchecked because there is no DNA. CDR1 is MNHEY and CDR2 is SMNVEV in the germline V gene (reference sequence). This CDR3 contains 15 residues. CDR3 sequence: CASSLLPGANTEAFF.

The chain recombines TRBV3-1 with TRBJ2-5. CDR1 and CDR2 from the germline V gene are LGHDT and YNNKEL (reference sequence). The CDR3 is 15 amino acids. CDR3 loop: CASSQGFDLGETQYF.

The genes are TRBV28 and TRBJ1-6; TCRdb returns TRBD1, unconfirmable since there is no DNA. Germline V lookup: CDR1 MDHEN, CDR2 SYDVKM. The CDR3 is made up of 14 amino acids. CDR3 loop: CASSFSGDNSPLHF.

The chain recombines TRBV7-9 with TRBJ2-3; TCRdb selects TRBD2, and the lack of DNA leaves this call unchecked. This CDR3 is built from 13 residues. Germline assignment: CDR1 SEHNR and CDR2 FQNEAQ (reference sequence). The CDR3 sequence is CASSRGTSDTQYF.

This chain uses TRBV5-8 with TRBJ1-5. CDR3 size: 13 residues. CDR1 is SGHTS, CDR2 YDEGEE, per germline. CDR3 loop: CASSLTGSQPQHF.

The J gene is TRBJ2-1, the V gene TRBV24-1; TCRdb calls TRBD1, which cannot be checked without DNA. The V gene's germline CDR1 is KGHDR and CDR2 SFDVKD. There are 17 residues in the CDR3. This chain's CDR3 is CATSEGQGFFSYNEQFF.

This rearrangement joins TRBV19 to TRBJ2-1; as DNA is missing, the TRBD1 call by TCRdb cannot be tested. Germline V CDR1 and CDR2: LNHDA, SQIVND (reference sequence). The CDR3 runs 12 residues. Here the CDR3 reads CASSPSRAEQFF.

The chain has TRBV3-1 and TRBJ1-2. From germline, CDR1 is LGHDT and CDR2 YNNKEL (reference sequence). There are 15 residues in the CDR3. Here the CDR3 reads CASSQDLGRYYGYTF.

This chain joins TRBV7-9 and TRBJ2-1. From germline, CDR1 is SEHNR and CDR2 FQNEAQ (reference sequence). The CDR3 spans 15 residues. The CDR3: CASSLRVGAYNEQFF.

The rearrangement links TRBV27 to TRBJ2-1; lacking DNA, the TRBD1 call made by TCRdb goes unchecked. This CDR3 contains 14 residues. CDR1 MNHEY and CDR2 SMNVEV come from the germline V gene (reference sequence). The CDR3 sequence: CASGQAYTYNEQFF.

The V gene is TRBV12-5, the J gene TRBJ2-5; TCRdb proposes TRBD1, but this gene call is untestable without DNA. From germline, CDR1 is LGHNT and CDR2 FRNRAP. The CDR3 sequence is 15 residues long. The CDR3 loop reads CASGFPQGRSETQYF.

CDR3 sequence reads: CASSTSETGGNSPLHF. The chain recombines TRBV19 with TRBJ1-6; TCRdb picks TRBD1, but there is no DNA to check that call. The CDR3 sequence is 16 residues long. Germline-derived CDR1 and CDR2 are LNHDA and SQIVND (reference sequence).

The genes are TRBV6-5 and TRBJ1-6. The CDR3 is made up of 16 amino acids. CDR1 and CDR2 (germline): MNHEY, SVGAGI. The CDR3 here is CASSYELTDEQAALHF.

The chain employs TRBV25-1 and TRBJ2-7. Germline V gives CDR1 MGHDK, CDR2 SYGVNS. The CDR3 has 13 residues. CDR3 residues: CATMIRDSYEQYF.

The V gene is TRBV6-5, the J gene TRBJ2-3; the D gene TCRdb calls, TRBD2, cannot be checked with no DNA. Germline V gene lookup returns CDR1 MNHEY and CDR2 SVGAGI. CDR3 length: 16 residues. CDR3 loop: CASSLTSGTYTDTQYF.

CDR3 sequence: CASSFPDSQGPNEKLFF. This chain links TRBV7-9 with TRBJ1-4; the D call of TRBD1 rests on TCRdb alone, since no DNA is present to check it. This CDR3 region has 17 residues. Germline loops: CDR1 SEHNR, CDR2 FQNEAQ (reference sequence).

J is TRBJ2-7 and V is TRBV10-3; TCRdb designates TRBD1, a call that cannot be tested without DNA. The CDR3 length is 14 residues. Germline V lookup: CDR1 ENHRY, CDR2 SYGVKD. CDR3 loop: CAISATGTGYEQYF.

The chain couples TRBV5-1 to TRBJ2-3; TCRdb's assignment of TRBD2 cannot be checked, as there is no DNA. Looked up from germline, CDR1 is SGHRS and CDR2 is YFSETQ. The CDR3 runs 17 residues. Here the CDR3 reads CASSTGQAVLGTDTQYF. Full variable domain (missing parts from reference TRBV5-1 and TRBJ2-3): KAGVTQTPRYLIKTRGQQVTLSCSPISGHRSVSWYQQTPGQGLQFLFEYFSETQRNKGNFPGRFSGRQFSNSRSEMNVSTLELGDSALYLCASSTGQAVLGTDTQYFGPGTRLTVL.

This sequence joins TRBV14 and TRBJ1-1; no DNA is available, so the TRBD1 call from TCRdb remains unchecked. CDR3 length: 19 amino acids. CDR1 SGHDN and CDR2 FVKESK come from the germline V gene. CDR3 loop: CASSQGRLGQGASRTEAFF.

The rearrangement uses TRBV3-1 and TRBJ1-1; the TCRdb D gene call, TRBD1, has no DNA to confirm it. CDR1 is LGHDT and CDR2 is YNNKEL in the germline V gene (reference sequence). This CDR3 spans 14 amino acids. The CDR3 loop is CASSQGGGFGEAFF.